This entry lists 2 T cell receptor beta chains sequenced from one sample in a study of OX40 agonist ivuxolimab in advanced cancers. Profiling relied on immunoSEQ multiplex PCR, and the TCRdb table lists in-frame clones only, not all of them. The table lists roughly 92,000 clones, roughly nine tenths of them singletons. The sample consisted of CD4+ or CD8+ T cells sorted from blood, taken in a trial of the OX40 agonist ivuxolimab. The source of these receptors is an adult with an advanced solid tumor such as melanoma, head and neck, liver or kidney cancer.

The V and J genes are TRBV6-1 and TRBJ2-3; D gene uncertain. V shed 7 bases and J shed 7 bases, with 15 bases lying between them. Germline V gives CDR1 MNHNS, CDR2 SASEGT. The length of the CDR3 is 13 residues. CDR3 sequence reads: CASTVGSTNTQYF. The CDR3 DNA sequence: TGTGCCAGCACGGTGGGATCGACAAATACGCAGTATTTT.

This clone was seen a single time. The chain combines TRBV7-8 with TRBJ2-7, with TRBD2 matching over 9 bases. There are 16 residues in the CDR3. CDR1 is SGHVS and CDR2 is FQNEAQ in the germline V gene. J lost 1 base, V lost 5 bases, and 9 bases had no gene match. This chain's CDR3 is CASSPGGTSISYEQYF. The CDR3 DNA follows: TGTGCCAGCAGCCCGGGCGGGACTAGCATTTCCTACGAGCAGTACTTC.